This T cell receptor beta chain comes out of a study of CD4 T cells in relation to SARS-CoV-2 and coronaviruses. CDR3 length: 16 amino acids. Losses at the gene ends were 4 bases for V and 4 bases for J; bases not matched to a gene: 11. CDR1 is SGHRS and CDR2 is YFSETQ in the germline V gene. Comment on this clone: As yet, its antigen is unknown.

The unexposed donors gave CD4+ T cells in about 2010-2018, prior to COVID-19. The cells were cultured for around ten days before CD4+ T cells were isolated. Cells permitting, SARS-CoV-2 S/N and four cold-coronavirus spikes were tested on unexposed-donor CD4+ T cells. Only in-frame clones appear in the TCRdb table, and some are missing; sequencing was by immunoSEQ multiplex PCR. The sample contains roughly 25,000 clones, 76% of which appear only once. This rearrangement joins TRBV5-1 to TRBJ2-1; 7 positions match TRBD1. The sequence was collected from a human donor in good health. The specimen sequenced was CD4+ T cells from PBMCs, cultured in vitro. The CDR3 loop reads CASSVRSGQSYNEQFF. CDR3 DNA: TGCGCCAGCAGCGTTAGGTCGGGACAGTCGTACAATGAGCAGTTCTTC.